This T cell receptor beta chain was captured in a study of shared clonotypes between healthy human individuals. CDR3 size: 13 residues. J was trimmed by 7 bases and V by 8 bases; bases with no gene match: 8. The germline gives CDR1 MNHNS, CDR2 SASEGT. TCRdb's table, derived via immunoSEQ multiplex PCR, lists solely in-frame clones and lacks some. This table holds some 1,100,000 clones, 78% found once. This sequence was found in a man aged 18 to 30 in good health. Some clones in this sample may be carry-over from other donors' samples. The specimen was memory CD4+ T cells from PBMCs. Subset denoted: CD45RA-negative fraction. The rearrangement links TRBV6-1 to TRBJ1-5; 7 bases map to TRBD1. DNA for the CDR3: TGTGCCAGCCGAGAGGGGGCGGGACAGCCCCAGCATTTT. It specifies CASREGAGQPQHF.